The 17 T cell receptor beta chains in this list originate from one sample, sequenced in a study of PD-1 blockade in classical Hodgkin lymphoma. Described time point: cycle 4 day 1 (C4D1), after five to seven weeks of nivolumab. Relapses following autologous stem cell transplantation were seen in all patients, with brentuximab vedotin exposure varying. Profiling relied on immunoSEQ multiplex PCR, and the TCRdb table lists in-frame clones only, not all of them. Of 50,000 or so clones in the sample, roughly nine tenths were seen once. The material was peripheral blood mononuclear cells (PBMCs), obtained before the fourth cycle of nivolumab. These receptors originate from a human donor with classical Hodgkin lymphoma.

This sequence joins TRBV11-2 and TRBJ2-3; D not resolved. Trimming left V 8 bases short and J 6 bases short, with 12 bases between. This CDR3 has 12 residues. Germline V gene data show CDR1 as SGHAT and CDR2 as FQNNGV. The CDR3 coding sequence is TGTGCCAGCGGGCGGAGCCGGGATACGCAGTATTTT. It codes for CASGRSRDTQYF.

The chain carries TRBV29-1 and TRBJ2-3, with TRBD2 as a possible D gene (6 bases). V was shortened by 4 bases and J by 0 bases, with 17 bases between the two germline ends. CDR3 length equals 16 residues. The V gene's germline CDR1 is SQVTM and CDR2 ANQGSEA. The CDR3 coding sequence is TGCAGCGTTGCTGCGGGGAATTTTCCTAGCACAGATACGCAGTATTTT. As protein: CSVAAGNFPSTDTQYF.

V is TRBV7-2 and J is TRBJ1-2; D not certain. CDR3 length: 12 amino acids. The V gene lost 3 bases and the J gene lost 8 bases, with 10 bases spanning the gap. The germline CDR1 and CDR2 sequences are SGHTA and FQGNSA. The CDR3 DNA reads TGTGCCAGCAGCTTCGGACGCGGGGGCTACACCTTC. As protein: CASSFGRGGYTF.

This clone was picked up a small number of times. CDR3 nucleotide sequence: TGTGCCAGCAGCTTAGATGTCGGGGGTGGTATTTCACCCCTCCACTTT. Protein: CASSLDVGGGISPLHF. V gene TRBV7-2 combines with J gene TRBJ1-6, with D perhaps matching TRBD1 (5 bases). The CDR3 sequence is 16 residues long. Germline V gene lookup returns CDR1 SGHTA and CDR2 FQGNSA. V was trimmed by 1 base and J by 9 bases, leaving 16 bases between them.

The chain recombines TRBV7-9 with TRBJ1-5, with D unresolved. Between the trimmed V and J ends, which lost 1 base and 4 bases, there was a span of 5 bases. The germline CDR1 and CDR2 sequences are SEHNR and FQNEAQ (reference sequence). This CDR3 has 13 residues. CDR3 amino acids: CASSLGTNQPQHF. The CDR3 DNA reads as TGTGCCAGCAGCTTAGGCACAAATCAGCCCCAGCATTTT.

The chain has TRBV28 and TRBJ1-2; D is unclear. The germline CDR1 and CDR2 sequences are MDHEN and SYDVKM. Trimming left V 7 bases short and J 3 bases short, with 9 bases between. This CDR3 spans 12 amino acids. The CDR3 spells CASTALDYGYTF. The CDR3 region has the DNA TGTGCCAGCACAGCTCTCGACTATGGCTACACCTTC.

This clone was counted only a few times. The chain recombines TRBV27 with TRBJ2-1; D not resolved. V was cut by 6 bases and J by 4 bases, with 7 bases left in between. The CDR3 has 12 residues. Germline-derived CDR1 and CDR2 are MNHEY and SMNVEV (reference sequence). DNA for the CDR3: TGTGCCAGCAGCCCCGGATACAATGAGCAGTTCTTC. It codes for CASSPGYNEQFF.

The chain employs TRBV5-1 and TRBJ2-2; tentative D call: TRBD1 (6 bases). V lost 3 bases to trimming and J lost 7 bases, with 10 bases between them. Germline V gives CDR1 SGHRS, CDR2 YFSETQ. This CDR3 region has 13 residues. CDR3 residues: CASSSQGIGELFF. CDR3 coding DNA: TGCGCCAGCAGCTCCCAGGGGATCGGGGAGCTGTTTTTT.

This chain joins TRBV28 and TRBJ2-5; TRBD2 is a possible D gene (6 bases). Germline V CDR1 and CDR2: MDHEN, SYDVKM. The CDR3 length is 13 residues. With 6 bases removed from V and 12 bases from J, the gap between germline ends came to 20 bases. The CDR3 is CASSGGLYATEYF. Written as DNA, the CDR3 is TGTGCCAGCAGCGGGGGACTCTACGCTACTGAGTACTTC.

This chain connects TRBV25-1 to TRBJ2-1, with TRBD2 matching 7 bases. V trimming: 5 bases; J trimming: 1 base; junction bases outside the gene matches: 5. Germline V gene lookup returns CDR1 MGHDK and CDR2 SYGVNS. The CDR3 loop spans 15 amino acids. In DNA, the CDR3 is TGTGCCAGCAGTCCCCAGCGGGGATCCTACAATGAGCAGTTCTTC. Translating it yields CASSPQRGSYNEQFF.

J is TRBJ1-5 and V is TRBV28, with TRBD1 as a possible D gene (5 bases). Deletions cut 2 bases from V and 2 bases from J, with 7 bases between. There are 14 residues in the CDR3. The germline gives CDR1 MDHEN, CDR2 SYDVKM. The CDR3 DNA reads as TGTGCCAGCAGTTTAACGGGGGGCAATCAGCCCCAGCATTTT. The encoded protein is CASSLTGGNQPQHF.

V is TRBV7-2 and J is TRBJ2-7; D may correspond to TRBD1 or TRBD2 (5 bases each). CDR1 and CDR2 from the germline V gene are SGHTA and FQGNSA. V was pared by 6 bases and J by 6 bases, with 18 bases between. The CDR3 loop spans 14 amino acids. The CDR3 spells CASSRSGTYFEQYF. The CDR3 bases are TGTGCCAGCAGTCGATCCGGGACCTACTTCGAGCAGTACTTC.

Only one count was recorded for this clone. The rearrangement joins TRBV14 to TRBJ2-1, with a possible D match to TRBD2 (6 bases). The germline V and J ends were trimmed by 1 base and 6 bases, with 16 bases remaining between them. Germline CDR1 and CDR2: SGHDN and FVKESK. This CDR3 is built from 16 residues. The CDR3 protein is CASSQGGLAGFNEQFF. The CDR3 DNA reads TGTGCCAGCAGCCAAGGGGGTCTGGCGGGGTTCAATGAGCAGTTCTTC.

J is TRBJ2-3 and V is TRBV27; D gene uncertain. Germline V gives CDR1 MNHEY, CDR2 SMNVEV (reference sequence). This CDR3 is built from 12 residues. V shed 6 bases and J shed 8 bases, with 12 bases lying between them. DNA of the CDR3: TGTGCCAGCAGGTCCAGAGCAAGTACGCAGTATTTT. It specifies CASRSRASTQYF.

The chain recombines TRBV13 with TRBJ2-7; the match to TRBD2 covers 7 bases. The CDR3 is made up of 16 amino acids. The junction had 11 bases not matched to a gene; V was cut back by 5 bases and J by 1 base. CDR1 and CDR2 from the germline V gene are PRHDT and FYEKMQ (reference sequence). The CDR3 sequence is CASSPTGKRGSYEQYF. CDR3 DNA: TGTGCCAGCAGCCCTACCGGGAAGCGGGGTTCCTACGAGCAGTACTTC.

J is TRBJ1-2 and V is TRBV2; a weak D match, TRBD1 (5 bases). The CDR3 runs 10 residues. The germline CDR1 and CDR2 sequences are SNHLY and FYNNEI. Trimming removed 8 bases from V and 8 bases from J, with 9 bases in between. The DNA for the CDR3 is TGTGCCAGCGGGGGTCGGGGCTACACCTTC. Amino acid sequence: CASGGRGYTF.

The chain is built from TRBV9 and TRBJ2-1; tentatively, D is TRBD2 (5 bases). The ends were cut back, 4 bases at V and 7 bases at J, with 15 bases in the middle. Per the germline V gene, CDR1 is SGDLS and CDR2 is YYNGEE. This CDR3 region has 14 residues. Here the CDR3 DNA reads TGTGCCAGCAGCCCGGACTCCTCGGCAAATGAGCAGTTCTTC. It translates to CASSPDSSANEQFF. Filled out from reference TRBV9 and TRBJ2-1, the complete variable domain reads DSGVTQTPKHLITATGQRVTLRCSPRSGDLSVYWYQQSLDQGLQFLIQYYNGEERAKGNILERFSAQQFPDLHSELNLSSLELGDSALYFCASSPDSSANEQFFGPGTRLTVL.